This T cell receptor beta chain was found in a study of blood T cell repertoires in COVID-19. Whole-study context: Both acute and convalescent COVID-19 samples were obtained from the United States, Italy and Spain. From T cells, B-cell-depleted T cells, or PBMCs came the material, which was cDNA or gDNA.

There are 15 residues in the CDR3. From germline, CDR1 is SGHRS and CDR2 YFSETQ. Germline trimming cut 4 bases from V and 8 bases from J; bases unmatched to any gene: 8. Original processing methods: Scientists estimated how many nucleated cells there were by amplifying reference gene primers. Profiled with immunoSEQ multiplex PCR; TCRdb holds only in-frame clones, not every one. V and J calls and clone size are as listed in that table; D and trimming were resolved from the DNA. Of about 360,000 clones listed, 70% to 90% are singletons. This clone was found once. Sequenced input: peripheral blood. This TCR came from a human donor in a cohort sampled during active COVID-19. The chain is built from TRBV5-1 and TRBJ1-6, with 8 bases identical to TRBD1. CDR3: CASSTTGAADSPLHF. The CDR3 nucleotides read TGCGCCAGCAGCACGACAGGGGCCGCGGATTCACCCCTCCACTTT.